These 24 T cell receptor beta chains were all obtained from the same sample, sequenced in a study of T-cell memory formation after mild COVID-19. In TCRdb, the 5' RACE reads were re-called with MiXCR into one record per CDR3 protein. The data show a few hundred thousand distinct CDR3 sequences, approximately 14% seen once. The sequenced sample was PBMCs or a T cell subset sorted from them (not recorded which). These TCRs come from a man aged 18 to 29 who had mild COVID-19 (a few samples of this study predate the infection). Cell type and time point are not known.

The CDR3 nucleotides read TGTGCCATCAGTGAGGGGGTGAGCGAGCAGTACGTC. It is translated as CAISEGVSEQYV. The J gene is TRBJ2-7, the V gene TRBV10-3; D is ambiguous. The V end lost 2 bases, the J end lost 6 bases, and 8 bases lay between the germline ends. Germline CDR1 and CDR2: ENHRY and SYGVKD. This CDR3 is 12 amino acids long.

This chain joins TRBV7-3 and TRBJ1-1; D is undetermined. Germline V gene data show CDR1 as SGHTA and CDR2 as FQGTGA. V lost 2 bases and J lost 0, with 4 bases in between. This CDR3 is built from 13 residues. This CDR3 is CASSLYVNTEAFF. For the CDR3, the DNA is TGTGCCAGCAGCTTATACGTGAACACTGAAGCTTTCTTT.

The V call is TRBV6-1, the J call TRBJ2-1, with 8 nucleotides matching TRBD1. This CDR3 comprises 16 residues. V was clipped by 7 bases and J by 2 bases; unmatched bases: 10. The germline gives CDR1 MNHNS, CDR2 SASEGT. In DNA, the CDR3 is TGTGCCAGCAAGGAGCGACAGGGGTGGACCTACAATGAGCAGTTCTTC. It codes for CASKERQGWTYNEQFF.

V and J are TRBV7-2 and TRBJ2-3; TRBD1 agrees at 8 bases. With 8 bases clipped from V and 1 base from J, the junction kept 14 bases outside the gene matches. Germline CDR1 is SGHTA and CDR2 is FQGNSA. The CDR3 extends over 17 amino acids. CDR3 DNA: TGTGCCAGCCGAGCTGGGACAGGAGGTTCCGGCACAGATACGCAGTATTTT. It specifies CASRAGTGGSGTDTQYF.

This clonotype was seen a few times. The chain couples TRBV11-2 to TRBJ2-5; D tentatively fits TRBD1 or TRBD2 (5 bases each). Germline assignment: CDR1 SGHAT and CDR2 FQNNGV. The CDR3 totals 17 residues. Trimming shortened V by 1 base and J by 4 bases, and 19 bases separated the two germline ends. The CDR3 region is CASSLGFRAGTGETQYF. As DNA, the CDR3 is TGTGCCAGCAGCTTAGGCTTTAGGGCAGGGACGGGAGAGACCCAGTACTTC.

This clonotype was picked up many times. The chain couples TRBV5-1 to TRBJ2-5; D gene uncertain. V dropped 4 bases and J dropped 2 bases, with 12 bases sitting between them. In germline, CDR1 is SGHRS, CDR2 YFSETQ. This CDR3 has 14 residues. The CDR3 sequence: CASSPGSGQETQYF. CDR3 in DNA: TGCGCCAGCAGCCCCGGTTCAGGACAAGAGACCCAGTACTTC.

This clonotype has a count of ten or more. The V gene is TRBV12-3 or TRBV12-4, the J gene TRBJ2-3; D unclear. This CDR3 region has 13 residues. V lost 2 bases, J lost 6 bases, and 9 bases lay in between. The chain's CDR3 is CASSLLGFDTQYF. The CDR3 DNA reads TGTGCCAGCAGTTTACTGGGGTTCGATACGCAGTATTTT.

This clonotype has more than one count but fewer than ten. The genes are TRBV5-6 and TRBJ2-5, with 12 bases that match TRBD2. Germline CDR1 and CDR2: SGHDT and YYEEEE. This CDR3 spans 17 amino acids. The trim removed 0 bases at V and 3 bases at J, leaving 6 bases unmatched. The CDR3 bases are TGTGCCAGCAGCTTGGCCTGGTCTAGCGGGGGGGAAGAGACCCAGTACTTC. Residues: CASSLAWSSGGEETQYF. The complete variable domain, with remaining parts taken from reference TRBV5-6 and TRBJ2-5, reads DAGVTQSPTHLIKTRGQQVTLRCSPKSGHDTVSWYQQALGQGPQFIFQYYEEEERQRGNFPDRFSGHQFPNYSSELNVNALLLGDSALYLCASSLAWSSGGEETQYFGPGTRLLVL.

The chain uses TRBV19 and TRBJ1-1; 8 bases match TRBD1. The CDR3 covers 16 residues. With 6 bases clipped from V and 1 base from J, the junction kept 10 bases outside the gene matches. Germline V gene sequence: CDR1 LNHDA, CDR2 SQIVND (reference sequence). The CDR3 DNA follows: TGTGCCAGTAGGGCAGGGGGCGCATCCTGGAACACTGAAGCTTTCTTT. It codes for CASRAGGASWNTEAFF.

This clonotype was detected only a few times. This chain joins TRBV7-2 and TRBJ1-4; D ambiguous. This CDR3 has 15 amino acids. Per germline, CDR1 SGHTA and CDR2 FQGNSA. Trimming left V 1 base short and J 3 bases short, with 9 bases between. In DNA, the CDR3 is TGTGCCAGCAGCTTAGTGGGGTTGGCTAATGAAAAACTGTTTTTT. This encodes CASSLVGLANEKLFF.

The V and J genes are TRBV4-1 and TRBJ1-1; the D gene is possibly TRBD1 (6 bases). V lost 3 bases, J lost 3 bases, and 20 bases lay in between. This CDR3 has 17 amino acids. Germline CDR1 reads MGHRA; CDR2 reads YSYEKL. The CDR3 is CASSQKKTGLWDTEAFF. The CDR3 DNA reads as TGCGCCAGCAGCCAGAAAAAGACAGGACTTTGGGACACTGAAGCTTTCTTT.

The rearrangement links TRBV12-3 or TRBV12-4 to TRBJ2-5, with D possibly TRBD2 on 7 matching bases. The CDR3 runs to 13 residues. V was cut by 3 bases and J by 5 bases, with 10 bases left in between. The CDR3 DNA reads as TGTGCCAGCAGTTTTCGGGGGGCGGAGACCCAGTACTTC. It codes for CASSFRGAETQYF.

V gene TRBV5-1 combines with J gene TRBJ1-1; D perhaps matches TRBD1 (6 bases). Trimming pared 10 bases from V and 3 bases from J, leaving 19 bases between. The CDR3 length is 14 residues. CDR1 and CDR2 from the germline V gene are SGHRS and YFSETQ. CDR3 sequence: CAGRAGGLHTEAFF. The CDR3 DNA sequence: TGCGCCGGAAGAGCGGGGGGGCTTCACACTGAAGCTTTCTTT.

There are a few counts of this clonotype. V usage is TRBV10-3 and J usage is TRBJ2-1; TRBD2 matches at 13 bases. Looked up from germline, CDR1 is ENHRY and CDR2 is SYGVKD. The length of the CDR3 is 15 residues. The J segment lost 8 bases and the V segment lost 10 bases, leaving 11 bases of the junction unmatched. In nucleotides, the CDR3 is TGTGCCACCTCAGCTGGGACTAGCGGGGAGGATGAGCAGTTCTTC. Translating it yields CATSAGTSGEDEQFF.

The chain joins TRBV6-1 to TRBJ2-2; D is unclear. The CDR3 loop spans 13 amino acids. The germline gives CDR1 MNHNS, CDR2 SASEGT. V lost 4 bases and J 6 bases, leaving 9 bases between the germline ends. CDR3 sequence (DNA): TGTGCCAGCAGTGCTAGTGGCGCCGGGGAGCTGTTTTTT. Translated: CASSASGAGELFF.

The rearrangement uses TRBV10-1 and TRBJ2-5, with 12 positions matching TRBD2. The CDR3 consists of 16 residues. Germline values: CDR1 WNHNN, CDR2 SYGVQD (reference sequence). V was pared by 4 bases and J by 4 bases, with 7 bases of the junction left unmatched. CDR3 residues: CASSGQTSGGRETQYF. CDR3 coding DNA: TGCGCCAGCAGTGGACAGACTAGCGGGGGTAGAGAGACCCAGTACTTC.

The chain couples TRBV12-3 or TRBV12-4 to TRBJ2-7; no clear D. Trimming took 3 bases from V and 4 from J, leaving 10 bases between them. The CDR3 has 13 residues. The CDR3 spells CASSFARGYEQYF. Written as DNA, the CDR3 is TGTGCCAGCAGTTTTGCCAGAGGTTACGAGCAGTACTTC.

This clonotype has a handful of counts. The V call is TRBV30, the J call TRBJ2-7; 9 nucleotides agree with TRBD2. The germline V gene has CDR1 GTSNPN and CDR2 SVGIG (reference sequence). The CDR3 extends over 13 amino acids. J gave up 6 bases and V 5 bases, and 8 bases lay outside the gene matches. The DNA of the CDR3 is TGTGCCTGGCACCCCACTAGCGGGCTCGAGCAGTACTTC. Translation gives CAWHPTSGLEQYF.

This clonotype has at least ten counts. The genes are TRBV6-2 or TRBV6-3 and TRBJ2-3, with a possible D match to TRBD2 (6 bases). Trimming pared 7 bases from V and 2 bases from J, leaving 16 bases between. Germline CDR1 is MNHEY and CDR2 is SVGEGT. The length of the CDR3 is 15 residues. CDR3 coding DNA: TGTGCCAGCACTCGGACTACATCACCCACAGATACGCAGTATTTT. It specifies CASTRTTSPTDTQYF.

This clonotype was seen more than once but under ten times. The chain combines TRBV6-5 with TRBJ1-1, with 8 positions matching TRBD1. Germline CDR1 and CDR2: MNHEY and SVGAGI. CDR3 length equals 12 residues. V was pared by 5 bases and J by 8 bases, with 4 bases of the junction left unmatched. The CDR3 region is CASSPWTGEAFF. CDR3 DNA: TGTGCCAGCAGTCCCTGGACAGGGGAAGCTTTCTTT.

The CDR3 DNA sequence: TGTGCCAGCAGCCAAGAAGGGAGCGGGGGAGCAGATACGCAGTATTTT. Its protein is CASSQEGSGGADTQYF. This chain joins TRBV4-2 and TRBJ2-3, with TRBD2 matching over 8 bases. Losses at the gene ends were 0 bases for V and 4 bases for J; bases not matched to a gene: 6. The CDR3 length is 16 residues. In germline, CDR1 is LGHNA, CDR2 YNFKEQ.

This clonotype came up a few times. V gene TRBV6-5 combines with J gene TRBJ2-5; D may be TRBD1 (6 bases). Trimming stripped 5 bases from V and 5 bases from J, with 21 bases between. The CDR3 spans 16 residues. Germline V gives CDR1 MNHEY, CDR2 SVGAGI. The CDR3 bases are TGTGCCAGCAGTATGGGGGCGGGCTGGGTCGGTGAGACCCAGTACTTC. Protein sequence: CASSMGAGWVGETQYF.

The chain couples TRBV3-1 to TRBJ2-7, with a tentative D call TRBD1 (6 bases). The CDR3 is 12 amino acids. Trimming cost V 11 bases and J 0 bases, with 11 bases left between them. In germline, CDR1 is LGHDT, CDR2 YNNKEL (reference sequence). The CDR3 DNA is TGTGCCGCCGGACAGTTCTCCTACGAGCAGTACTTC. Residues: CAAGQFSYEQYF.

The CDR3 sequence is CASSEASGRNYGYTF. CDR3 nucleotides: TGTGCCAGCAGTGAAGCGTCGGGCAGAAACTATGGCTACACCTTC. The gene calls are TRBV2 and TRBJ1-2; D is undetermined. V lost 0 bases, J lost 2 bases, and 10 bases lay in between. CDR3 length: 15 residues. Germline V CDR1 and CDR2: SNHLY, FYNNEI.